The clone carrying this T cell receptor beta chain was seen more than once but under ten times. Its antigen is unidentified. The authors made TCR cDNA by 5'RACE template switching, adding a universal primer site and UMIs. TCRdb re-called the 5' RACE reads through MiXCR, storing one row per CDR3 protein. The sample lists roughly 500,000 distinct CDR3 sequences, about 19% occurring once. This sample is drawn from a study of T cells after yellow fever vaccination. Trimming removed 7 bases at V and 8 bases at J, with 15 bases between. CDR3 length: 14 residues. Germline V gene sequence: CDR1 ENHRY, CDR2 SYGVKD. Study-wide findings and caveats: The booster response re-showed most primary clones: 96% CD4, 88% CD8.

This chain uses TRBV10-3 with TRBJ1-6; maybe TRBD1 (5 bases). The source material was PBMCs, sampled 15 days after the yellow fever booster vaccination. This receptor was taken from a man aged 30 to 45 who received the YFV17D yellow fever vaccine. This CDR3 is CAIKGGTDYSPLHF. The DNA of the CDR3 is TGTGCCATCAAGGGAGGGACTGACTATTCACCCCTCCACTTT.